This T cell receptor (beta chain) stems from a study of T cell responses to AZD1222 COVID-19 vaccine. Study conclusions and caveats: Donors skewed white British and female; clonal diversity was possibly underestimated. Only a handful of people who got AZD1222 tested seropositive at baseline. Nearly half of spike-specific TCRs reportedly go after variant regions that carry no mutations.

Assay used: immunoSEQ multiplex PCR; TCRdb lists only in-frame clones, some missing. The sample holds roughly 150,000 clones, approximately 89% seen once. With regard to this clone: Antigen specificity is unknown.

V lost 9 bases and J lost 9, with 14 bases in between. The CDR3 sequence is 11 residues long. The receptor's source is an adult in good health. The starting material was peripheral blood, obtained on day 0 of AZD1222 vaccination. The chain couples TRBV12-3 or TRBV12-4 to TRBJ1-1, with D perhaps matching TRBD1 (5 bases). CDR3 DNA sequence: TGTGCCAGTGCACTCGGGGGGAAAGCTTTCTTT. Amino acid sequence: CASALGGKAFF.